The rows below give T cell receptor beta chains drawn from one sample of a study of blood T cell repertoires in COVID-19. Only in-frame clones appear in the TCRdb table, and some are missing; sequencing was by immunoSEQ multiplex PCR. The sample lists some 390,000 clones; approximately 89% were seen once. Specimen: peripheral blood. The receptor set was obtained from a woman in her sixties with COVID-19, enrolled during active disease. CDR3s leave out the opening cysteine and the closing phenylalanine or tryptophan.

TRBJ2-5 | 13 | TRBV11-3 | ASSLGSEPWETQY
TRBJ1-5 | 13 | TRBV3-1/TRBV3-2 | ASSQGAGSNQPQH
TRBJ1-5 | 14 | TRBV5-8 | ASSLGQGWANQPQH
TRBJ1-2 | 14 | TRBV18 | ASSPPIRQEHYGYT
TRBJ1-5 | 12 | TRBV19 | ASSIPGGGQPQH
TRBJ1-2 | 12 | TRBV19 | ASSIGHRGIGYT
TRBJ2-3 | 12 | TRBV2 | ANSGLSHTDTQY
TRBJ1-6 | 11 | TRBV11-3 | ASSLGGGSPLH
TRBJ2-2 | 15 | TRBV5-6 | ASSTHRQGANTGELF
TRBJ2-5 | 11 | TRBV6-5 | ARLAGAQETQY
TRBJ2-5 | 13 | TRBV2 | ATRSSGGARDTQY
TRBJ2-7 | 12 | TRBV3-1/TRBV3-2 | ASSPLGASYEQY
TRBJ2-1 | 14 | TRBV15 | ATSRGGQGSYNEQF
TRBJ1-1 | 11 | TRBV5-1 | ASSLSANTEAF
TRBJ2-5 | 9 | TRBV5-4 | ASSRGETQY
TRBJ1-1 | 11 | TRBV11-3 | ASSQDRGTEAF
TRBJ2-7 | 13 | TRBV5-1 | ASSLGEGDSGEQY
TRBJ2-7 | 12 | TRBV6-1 | ASSEWRTSYEQY
TRBJ2-5 | 14 | TRBV5-4 | ASSLRSGGASETQY
TRBJ1-2 | 13 | TRBV6-6 | ASSNPGQGNYGYT
TRBJ1-2 | 13 | TRBV5-5 | ASSLGAGINYGYT
TRBJ2-5 | 13 | TRBV9 | ASSVEGAGGETQY
TRBJ2-3 | 16 | TRBV9 | ASSVEVGGWTGSDTQY
TRBJ2-1 | 13 | TRBV18 | ASSPTSGKSNEQF
TRBJ2-3 | 14 | TRBV15 | ATSRAGGLEEDTQY
TRBJ1-2 | 12 | TRBV5-8 | ASSWGDRSYGYT
TRBJ2-3 | 14 | TRBV3-1/TRBV3-2 | ASSQGTSGLTDTQY
TRBJ1-1 | 17 | TRBV19 | AIYSALFRDRGLNTEAF
TRBJ2-1 | 13 | TRBV7-2 | ASSRGQGVIGEQF
TRBJ2-1 | 13 | TRBV19 | ASSGTSGGALEQF
TRBJ2-2 | 18 | TRBV9 | ASSVALAGGRTRNTGELF
TRBJ2-1 | 11 | TRBV19 | ASSPDRYNEQF
TRBJ1-4 | 14 | TRBV6-1 | ASSANRGATNEKLF
TRBJ2-2 | 18 | TRBV10-3 | AISEPRDRGSTPNTGELF
TRBJ2-1 | 15 | TRBV5-1 | ASSFLAGGGTYNEQF
TRBJ2-1 | 14 | TRBV18 | ASSPRSGQSYNEQF